These 15 T cell receptor beta chains share one sample of origin, sequenced in a study of blood T cell repertoires in COVID-19. TCRdb's table, derived via immunoSEQ multiplex PCR, lists solely in-frame clones and lacks some. In the table there are some 330,000 clones, roughly four fifths of which are singletons. Specimen: PBMCs or T cells enriched from blood (not recorded which). These receptors came from a woman aged 45-65 years who had recovered from COVID-19.

This sequence joins TRBV18 and TRBJ1-2; 7 bases map to TRBD1. The germline gives CDR1 KGHSH, CDR2 LQKENI. The CDR3 has 13 amino acids. The V gene end was trimmed by 5 bases and the J gene end by 7 bases; junction bases not matched to a gene: 7. The CDR3 here is CASSTTGAPGYTF. Written as DNA, the CDR3 is TGTGCCAGCTCAACTACAGGGGCGCCTGGCTACACCTTC. The full variable domain, rest sourced from reference TRBV18 and TRBJ1-2, is NAGVMQNPRHLVRRRGQEARLRCSPMKGHSHVYWYRQLPEEGLKFMVYLQKENIIDESGMPKERFSAEFPKEGPSILRIQQVVRGDSAAYFCASSTTGAPGYTFGSGTRLTVV.

The chain employs TRBV18 and TRBJ1-5; TRBD1 aligns across 10 bases. V lost 3 bases to trimming and J lost 7 bases; unmatched junction nucleotides: 12. In germline, CDR1 is KGHSH, CDR2 LQKENI. The CDR3 loop spans 17 amino acids. The CDR3 spells CASSPGQGTPGAQPQHF. CDR3 in DNA: TGTGCCAGCTCACCGGGACAGGGGACCCCGGGGGCCCAGCCCCAGCATTTT.

The chain recombines TRBV6-5 with TRBJ2-3, with 9 bases fitting TRBD1. V was clipped by 5 bases and J by 1 base; unmatched bases: 4. The CDR3 contains 15 residues. The germline V gene has CDR1 MNHEY and CDR2 SVGAGI. CDR3 nucleotides: TGTGCCAGCAGTCCCCGGGACAGGGGCACAGATACGCAGTATTTT. Translated, it gives CASSPRDRGTDTQYF.

V usage is TRBV6-4 and J usage is TRBJ2-2, with D maybe TRBD2 (7 bases). Germline assignment: CDR1 MRHNA and CDR2 SNTAGT. The CDR3 extends over 14 amino acids. Trimming stripped 5 bases from V and 6 bases from J, with 13 bases between. CDR3 coding DNA: TGTGCCAGCAGTCGAGAGGGGGGGGCCGGGGAGCTGTTTTTT. Its translation is CASSREGGAGELFF.

This rearrangement joins TRBV7-9 to TRBJ2-3; 8 bases are shared with TRBD2. CDR3 length: 17 residues. The germline CDR1 and CDR2 sequences are SEHNR and FQNEAQ (reference sequence). V was clipped by 5 bases and J by 5 bases; unmatched bases: 15. CDR3 nucleotides: TGTGCCAGCAGCCACACCAAAGCGGGAGTAGGTGTAGATACGCAGTATTTT. It translates to CASSHTKAGVGVDTQYF.

The rearrangement joins TRBV28 to TRBJ1-2; 7 bases fit TRBD1. The CDR3 extends over 14 amino acids. The junction had 6 bases not matched to a gene; V was cut back by 1 base and J by 7 bases. Germline V gene sequence: CDR1 MDHEN, CDR2 SYDVKM. The CDR3 DNA sequence: TGTGCCAGCAGTTTATCGAAAGGGGGCTTTGGCTACACCTTC. Translated: CASSLSKGGFGYTF.

The CDR3 coding sequence is TGTGCCTGGAGTCAGACAGGGGGGGAAAAACTGTTTTTT. This encodes CAWSQTGGEKLFF. The chain combines TRBV30 with TRBJ1-4; TRBD1 agrees at 9 bases. Germline CDR1 and CDR2: GTSNPN and SVGIG (reference sequence). The CDR3 has 13 amino acids. V shed 2 bases and J 8 bases; nucleotides not matched to a gene: 3.

The genes are TRBV30 and TRBJ1-3, with TRBD1 matching 12 bases. CDR1 and CDR2 from the germline V gene are GTSNPN and SVGIG (reference sequence). V trimming: 5 bases; J trimming: 6 bases; junction bases outside the gene matches: 11. The CDR3 is 16 residues long. The CDR3 is CAWGTGGKSPANTIYF. CDR3 DNA sequence: TGTGCCTGGGGGACAGGGGGCAAAAGTCCTGCAAACACCATATATTTT.

The chain is built from TRBV7-2 and TRBJ2-1; TRBD2 is a possible D gene (5 bases). This CDR3 has 15 residues. V lost 7 bases to trimming and J lost 6 bases, with 19 bases between them. CDR1 SGHTA and CDR2 FQGNSA come from the germline V gene. The CDR3 reads CASTPGGERFNEQFF. The CDR3 nucleotides are TGTGCCAGCACCCCCGGAGGAGAGAGGTTCAATGAGCAGTTCTTC.

This chain joins TRBV7-3 and TRBJ2-1; no reliable D call. Germline CDR1 and CDR2: SGHTA and FQGTGA. The length of the CDR3 is 13 residues. V was trimmed by 2 bases and J by 9 bases, leaving 11 bases between them. CDR3 in DNA: TGTGCCAGCAGCTTAGTGCACCTCGGTGAGCAGTTCTTC. This gives the protein CASSLVHLGEQFF. The full variable domain, its missing parts supplied by reference TRBV7-3 and TRBJ2-1, is GAGVSQTPSNKVTEKGKYVELRCDPISGHTALYWYRQSLGQGPEFLIYFQGTGAADDSGLPNDRFFAVRPEGSVSTLKIQRTERGDSAVYLCASSLVHLGEQFFGPGTRLTVL.

Turning to this clone: Since a much larger clone is just one base distant, this may be a read error. This chain connects TRBV2 to TRBJ1-1; TRBD1 is a possible D gene (5 bases). Germline-derived CDR1 and CDR2 are SNHLY and FYNNEI. This CDR3 contains 13 residues. V lost 5 bases and J lost 3, with 10 bases in between. CDR3 loop: CASSSTVDTEAFF. The CDR3 region has the DNA TGTGCCAGCAGTTCGACAGTGGACACTGAAGCTTTCTTT.

The chain joins TRBV5-1 to TRBJ1-2; possibly TRBD1 for D (5 bases). The V and J ends lost 1 base and 5 bases respectively, with 15 bases between them. Per germline, CDR1 SGHRS and CDR2 YFSETQ. The CDR3 extends over 15 amino acids. The CDR3: CASSLRQGRSYGYTF. CDR3 nucleotide sequence: TGCGCCAGCAGCTTGCGGCAGGGAAGGAGTTATGGCTACACCTTC.

V usage is TRBV5-1 and J usage is TRBJ2-1; 10 bases agree with TRBD2. Losses at the gene ends were 4 bases for V and 4 bases for J; bases not matched to a gene: 8. CDR3 size: 16 residues. Germline CDR1 SGHRS, CDR2 YFSETQ. CDR3 bases: TGCGCCAGCAGCACCCAAGGAGCGGGAGGGTACAATGAGCAGTTCTTC. Residues: CASSTQGAGGYNEQFF.

This chain connects TRBV7-9 to TRBJ2-1; 13 nucleotides align to TRBD2. Germline V gene data show CDR1 as SEHNR and CDR2 as FQNEAQ (reference sequence). Trimming removed 4 bases from V and 7 bases from J; junction bases left unmatched: 7. The CDR3 loop spans 16 amino acids. CDR3 DNA: TGTGCCAGCAGCTCCACGACTAGCGGGGGGAGGAATGAGCAGTTCTTC. Translation gives CASSSTTSGGRNEQFF.

In nucleotides, the CDR3 is TGCGCCAGCAGCCCGGGGACTAGCGGGAGAAATGAGCAGTTCTTC. This codes for CASSPGTSGRNEQFF. The chain recombines TRBV4-1 with TRBJ2-1, with 14 bases lining up with TRBD2. The length of the CDR3 is 15 residues. CDR1 MGHRA and CDR2 YSYEKL come from the germline V gene. V gave up 4 bases and J gave up 7 bases; unmatched junction bases: 3.